This passage covers 2 T cell receptor beta chains from one sample sequenced in a study of T cells in Graves' hyperthyroidism and ophthalmopathy. TCR beta CDR3 regions were amplified from RNA transcripts. HTBI primers were the set used in a first-round RT-PCR of the TCR CDR3. MiXCR, run by TCRdb on the multiplex PCR reads, gives a single entry per CDR3 protein. Among under 650,000 distinct CDR3 sequences, 15% to 20% were seen once, and the ten largest hold about 3.8%. Sequenced material: blood. The receptor set was obtained from a woman aged 25 to 39 with Graves' hyperthyroidism.

This rearrangement joins TRBV20-1 to TRBJ2-2, with 16 bases aligning to TRBD2. CDR1 and CDR2 from the germline V gene are DFQATT and SNEGSKA (reference sequence). Trimming took 5 bases from V and 5 from J; bases not matched to a gene: 2. CDR3 length equals 15 residues. CDR3 residues: CSALGLAGGTGELFF. DNA for the CDR3: TGCAGTGCTTTGGGACTAGCGGGAGGGACCGGGGAGCTGTTTTTT.

This clonotype was seen many times. The V and J genes are TRBV29-1 and TRBJ2-7; no reliable D call. CDR3 length: 12 amino acids. Germline V lookup: CDR1 SQVTM, CDR2 ANQGSEA. V dropped 8 bases and J dropped 6 bases, with 17 bases sitting between them. The CDR3 nucleotides read TGCAGCCTCAAGGTCGCGGTCGGCGAGCAGTACTTC. Translating gives CSLKVAVGEQYF.